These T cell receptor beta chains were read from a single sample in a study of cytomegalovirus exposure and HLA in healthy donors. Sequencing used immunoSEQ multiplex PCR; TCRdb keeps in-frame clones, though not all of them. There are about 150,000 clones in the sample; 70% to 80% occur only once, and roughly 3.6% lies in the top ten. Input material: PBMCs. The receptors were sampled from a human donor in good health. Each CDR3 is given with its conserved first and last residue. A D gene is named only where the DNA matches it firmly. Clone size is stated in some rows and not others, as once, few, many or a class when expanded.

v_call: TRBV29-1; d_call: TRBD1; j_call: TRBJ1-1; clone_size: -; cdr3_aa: CSVDYGTGVRQAFF; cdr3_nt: TGCAGCGTTGACTATGGGACAGGGGTACGTCAAGCTTTCTTT
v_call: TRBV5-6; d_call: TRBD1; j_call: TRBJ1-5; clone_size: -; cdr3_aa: CASSPGAGTGLRPQHF; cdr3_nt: TGTGCCAGCAGCCCGGGGGCCGGGACAGGGTTGCGGCCCCAGCATTTT
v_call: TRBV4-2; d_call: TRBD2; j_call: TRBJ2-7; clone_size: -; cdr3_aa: CASSQIRVGRGAEQYF; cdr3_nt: TGTGCCAGCAGCCAGATACGAGTGGGGAGGGGTGCCGAGCAGTACTTC
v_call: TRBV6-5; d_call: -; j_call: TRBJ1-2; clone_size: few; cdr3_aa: CASRGTGSPSGYTF; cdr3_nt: TGTGCCAGCAGAGGAACAGGTTCCCCCTCGGGCTACACCTTC
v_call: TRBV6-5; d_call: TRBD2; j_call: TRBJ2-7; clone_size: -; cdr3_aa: CASSYSGGGHNYEQYF; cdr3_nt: TGTGCCAGCAGTTACTCGGGGGGGGGTCACAACTACGAGCAGTACTTC
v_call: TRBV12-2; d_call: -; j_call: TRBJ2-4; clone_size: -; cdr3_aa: CASRLVRDRPNIQYF; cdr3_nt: TGTGCAAGTCGCTTAGTCCGGGACAGGCCAAACATTCAGTACTTC
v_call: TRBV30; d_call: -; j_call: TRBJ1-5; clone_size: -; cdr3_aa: CAWRSGGNQPQHF; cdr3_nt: TGTGCCTGGAGGTCGGGGGGCAATCAGCCCCAGCATTTT
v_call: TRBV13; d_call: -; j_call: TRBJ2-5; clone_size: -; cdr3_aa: CASSARDLETQYF; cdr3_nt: TGTGCCAGCAGCGCAAGGGACTTAGAGACCCAGTACTTC
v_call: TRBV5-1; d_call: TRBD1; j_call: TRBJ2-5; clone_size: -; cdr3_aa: CASSLRITGQKETQYF; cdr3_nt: TGCGCCAGCAGCTTGAGGATCACGGGACAGAAAGAGACCCAGTACTTC
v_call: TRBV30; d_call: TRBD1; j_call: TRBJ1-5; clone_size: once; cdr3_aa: CAWGGTGINQPQHF; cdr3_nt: TGTGCCTGGGGAGGGACAGGGATCAATCAGCCCCAGCATTTT
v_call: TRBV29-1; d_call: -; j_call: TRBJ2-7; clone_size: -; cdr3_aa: CSVEDPTVSYEQYF; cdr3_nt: TGCAGCGTTGAAGATCCAACAGTCTCCTACGAGCAGTACTTC
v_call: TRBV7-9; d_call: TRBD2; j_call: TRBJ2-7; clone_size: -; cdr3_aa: CASSSGTSGTYEQYF; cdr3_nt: TGTGCCAGCAGCTCCGGGACTAGCGGAACCTACGAGCAGTACTTC
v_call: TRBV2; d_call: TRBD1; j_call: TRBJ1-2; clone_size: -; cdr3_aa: CASSEGTGVYGYTF; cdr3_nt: TGTGCCAGCAGCGAAGGGACAGGTGTCTATGGCTACACCTTC
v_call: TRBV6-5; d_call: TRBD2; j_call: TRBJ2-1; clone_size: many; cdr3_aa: CASSSIGLAGWNEQFF; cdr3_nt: TGTGCCAGCAGTTCGATTGGACTAGCGGGATGGAATGAGCAGTTCTTC
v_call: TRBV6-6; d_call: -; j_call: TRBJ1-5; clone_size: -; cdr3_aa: CASREGGRSNQPQHF; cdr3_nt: TGTGCCAGCAGGGAGGGGGGGAGGAGCAATCAGCCCCAGCATTTT
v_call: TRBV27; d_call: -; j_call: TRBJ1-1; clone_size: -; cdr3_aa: CASSPWTANTEAFF; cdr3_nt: TGTGCCAGCAGTCCTTGGACAGCGAACACTGAAGCTTTCTTT
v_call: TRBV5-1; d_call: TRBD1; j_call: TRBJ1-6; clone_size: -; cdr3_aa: CASSTGQGESPLHF; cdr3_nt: TGCGCCAGCAGCACCGGACAGGGGGAATCACCTCTCCACTTT
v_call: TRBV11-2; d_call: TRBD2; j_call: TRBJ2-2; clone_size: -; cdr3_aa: CASSSRTSGPTGELFF; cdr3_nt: TGTGCCAGCAGCTCCCGGACTAGCGGACCTACCGGGGAGCTGTTTTTT
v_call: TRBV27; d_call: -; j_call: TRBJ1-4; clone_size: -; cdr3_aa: CASSPLPGTNEKLFF; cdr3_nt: TGTGCCAGCAGTCCCCTGCCCGGGACTAATGAAAAACTGTTTTTT
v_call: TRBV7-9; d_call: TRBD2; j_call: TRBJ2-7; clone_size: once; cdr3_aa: CASLPEGSGGSYEQYF; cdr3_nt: TGTGCCAGCCTCCCCGAGGGCAGCGGGGGCTCCTACGAGCAGTACTTC
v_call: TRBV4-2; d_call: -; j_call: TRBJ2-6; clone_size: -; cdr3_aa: CASSRRTGANVLTF; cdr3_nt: TGTGCCAGCAGCCGAAGAACAGGGGCCAACGTCCTGACTTTC
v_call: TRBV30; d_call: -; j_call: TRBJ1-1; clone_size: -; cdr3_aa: CAWSVHGGNTEAFF; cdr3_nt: TGTGCCTGGAGTGTGCACGGTGGGAACACTGAAGCTTTCTTT
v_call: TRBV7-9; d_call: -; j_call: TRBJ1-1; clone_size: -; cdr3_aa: CASSLGGGGNTEAFF; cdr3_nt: TGTGCCAGCAGCTTAGGAGGGGGGGGAAACACTGAAGCTTTCTTT
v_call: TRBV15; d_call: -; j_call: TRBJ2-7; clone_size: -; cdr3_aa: CATSRGLTGQFSSYEQYF; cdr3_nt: TGTGCCACCAGCAGAGGGCTTACAGGACAGTTCTCATCCTACGAGCAGTACTTC
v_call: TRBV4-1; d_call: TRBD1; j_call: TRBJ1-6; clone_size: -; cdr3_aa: CASSQDWDRGLSPLHF; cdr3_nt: TGCGCCAGCAGCCAAGATTGGGACAGGGGGCTCTCACCCCTCCACTTT
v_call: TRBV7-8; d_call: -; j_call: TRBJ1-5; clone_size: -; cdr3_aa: CASSPFSSNQPQHF; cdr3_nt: TGTGCCAGCAGCCCGTTTAGCAGCAATCAGCCCCAGCATTTT
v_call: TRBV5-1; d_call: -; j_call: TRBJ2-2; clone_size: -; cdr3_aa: CASSPTTGSSTGELFF; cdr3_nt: TGCGCCAGCAGCCCCACGACCGGGTCCTCCACCGGGGAGCTGTTTTTT
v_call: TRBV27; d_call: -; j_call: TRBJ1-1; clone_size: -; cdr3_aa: CASNKAGGGLSEAFF; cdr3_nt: TGTGCCAGCAACAAAGCCGGGGGGGGGTTGAGTGAAGCTTTCTTT
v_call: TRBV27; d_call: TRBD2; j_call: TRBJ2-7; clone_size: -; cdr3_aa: CASSLGTSGIRGAGEQYF; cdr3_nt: TGTGCCAGCAGTTTGGGGACTAGCGGGATAAGGGGGGCGGGAGAGCAGTACTTC
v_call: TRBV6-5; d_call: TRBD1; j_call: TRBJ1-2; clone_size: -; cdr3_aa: CATSRTGDGYTF; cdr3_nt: TGTGCCACCTCACGGACAGGGGATGGCTACACCTTC
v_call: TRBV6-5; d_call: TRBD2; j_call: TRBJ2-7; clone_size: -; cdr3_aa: CASSYGRGLAIDEQYF; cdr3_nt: TGTGCCAGCAGTTACGGTAGGGGACTAGCGATTGACGAGCAGTACTTC
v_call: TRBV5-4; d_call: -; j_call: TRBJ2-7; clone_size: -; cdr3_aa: CASSLDLGTYEQYF; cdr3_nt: TGTGCCAGCAGCTTGGACCTGGGCACCTACGAGCAGTACTTC
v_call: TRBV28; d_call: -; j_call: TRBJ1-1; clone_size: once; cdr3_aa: CASSPSDRLNTEAFF; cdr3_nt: TGTGCCAGCAGTCCATCGGACAGATTGAACACTGAAGCTTTCTTT
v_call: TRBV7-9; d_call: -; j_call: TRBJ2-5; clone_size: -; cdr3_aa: CASGRKETQYF; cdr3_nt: TGTGCCAGTGGGAGGAAAGAGACCCAGTACTTC
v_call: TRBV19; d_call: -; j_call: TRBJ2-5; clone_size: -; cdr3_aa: CASSPRLTQETQYF; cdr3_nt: TGTGCCAGTAGTCCTCGACTTACTCAAGAGACCCAGTACTTC
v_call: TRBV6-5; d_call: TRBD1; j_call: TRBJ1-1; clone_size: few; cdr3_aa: CASSYEGQGGTEAFF; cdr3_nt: TGTGCCAGCAGTTACGAGGGACAGGGTGGAACTGAAGCTTTCTTT
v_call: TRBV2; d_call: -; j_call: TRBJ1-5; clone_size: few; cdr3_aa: CASLNSRNQPQHF; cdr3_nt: TGTGCCAGCCTTAACAGTCGGAATCAGCCCCAGCATTTT
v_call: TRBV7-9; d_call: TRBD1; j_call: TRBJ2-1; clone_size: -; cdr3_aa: CASSQDGQGAYNEQFF; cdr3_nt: TGTGCCAGCAGCCAAGATGGACAGGGGGCCTACAATGAGCAGTTCTTC
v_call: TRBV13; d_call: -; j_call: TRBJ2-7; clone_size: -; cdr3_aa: CASSLGSRGVGEQYF; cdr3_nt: TGTGCCAGCAGCTTAGGTTCCAGGGGAGTGGGGGAGCAGTACTTC
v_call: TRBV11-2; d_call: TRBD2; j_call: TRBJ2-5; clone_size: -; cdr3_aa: CASSFGAGEAETQYF; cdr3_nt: TGTGCCAGCAGCTTCGGGGCGGGAGAGGCAGAGACCCAGTACTTC
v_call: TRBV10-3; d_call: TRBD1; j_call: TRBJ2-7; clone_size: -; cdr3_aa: CAISEGQGTRSGEQYF; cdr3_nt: TGTGCCATCAGTGAGGGACAGGGCACAAGGTCGGGCGAGCAGTACTTC
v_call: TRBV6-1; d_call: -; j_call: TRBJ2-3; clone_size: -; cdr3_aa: CASIELAPFDTQYF; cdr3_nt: TGTGCCAGCATTGAGCTAGCCCCGTTCGATACGCAGTATTTT
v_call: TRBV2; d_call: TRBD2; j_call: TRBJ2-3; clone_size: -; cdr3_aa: CARTSGGRTDTQYF; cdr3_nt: TGTGCCAGGACTAGCGGGGGCCGCACAGATACGCAGTATTTT
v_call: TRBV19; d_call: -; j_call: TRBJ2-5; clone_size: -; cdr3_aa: CASSMSSAQETQYF; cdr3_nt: TGTGCCAGTAGTATGTCTAGCGCACAAGAGACCCAGTACTTC
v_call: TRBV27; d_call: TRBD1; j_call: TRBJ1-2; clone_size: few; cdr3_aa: CASQGQGVGGYTF; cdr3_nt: TGTGCCAGCCAGGGACAGGGGGTTGGTGGCTACACCTTC
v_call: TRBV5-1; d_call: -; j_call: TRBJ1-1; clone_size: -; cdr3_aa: CASTPGASNTEAFF; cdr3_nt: TGCGCCAGCACCCCAGGGGCCTCGAACACTGAAGCTTTCTTT
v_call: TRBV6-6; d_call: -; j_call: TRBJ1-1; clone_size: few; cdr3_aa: CASSLGPGTEAFF; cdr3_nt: TGTGCCAGCAGCCTCGGGCCGGGGACTGAAGCTTTCTTT
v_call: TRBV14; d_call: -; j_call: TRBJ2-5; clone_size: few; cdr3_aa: CASSQGVRVEETQYF; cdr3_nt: TGTGCCAGCAGCCAAGGTGTCAGGGTGGAAGAGACCCAGTACTTC
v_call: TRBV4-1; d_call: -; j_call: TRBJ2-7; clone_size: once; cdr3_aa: CASSQVPWDSPYF; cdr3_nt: TGCGCCAGCAGCCAAGTTCCCTGGGACTCTCCGTACTTC
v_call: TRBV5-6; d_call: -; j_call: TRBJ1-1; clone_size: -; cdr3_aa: CASSLARNTEAFF; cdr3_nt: TGTGCCAGCAGCCTCGCCAGGAACACTGAAGCTTTCTTT
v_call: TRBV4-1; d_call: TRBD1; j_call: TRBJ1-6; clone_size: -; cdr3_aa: CASSQDKRGTGLSYNSPLHF; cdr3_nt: TGCGCCAGCAGCCAAGATAAAAGAGGGACAGGTCTCTCCTATAATTCACCCCTCCACTTT
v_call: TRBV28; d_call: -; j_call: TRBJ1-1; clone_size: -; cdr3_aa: CASSPPAGVNTEAFF; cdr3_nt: TGTGCCAGCAGTCCTCCCGCAGGGGTGAACACTGAAGCTTTCTTT
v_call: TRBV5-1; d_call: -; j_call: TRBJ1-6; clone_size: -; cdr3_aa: CASSQNRETGSSPLHF; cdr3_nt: TGCGCCAGCAGCCAGAACAGGGAGACGGGTAGCTCACCCCTCCACTTT
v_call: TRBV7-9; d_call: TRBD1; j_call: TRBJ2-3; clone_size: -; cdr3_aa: CASRPGQGITDTQYF; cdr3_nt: TGTGCCAGCCGGCCGGGACAGGGGATCACAGATACGCAGTATTTT
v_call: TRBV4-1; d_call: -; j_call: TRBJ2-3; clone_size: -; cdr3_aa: CASSQAQGITDTQYF; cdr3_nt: TGCGCCAGCAGCCAAGCGCAGGGGATCACAGATACGCAGTATTTT
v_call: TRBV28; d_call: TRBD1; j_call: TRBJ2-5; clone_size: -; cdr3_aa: CASSLQRGHQETQYF; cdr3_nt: TGTGCCAGCAGTTTACAAAGGGGGCACCAAGAGACCCAGTACTTC
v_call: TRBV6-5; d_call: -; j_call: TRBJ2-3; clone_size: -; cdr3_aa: CASTGGLTDTQYF; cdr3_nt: TGTGCCAGCACCGGGGGGCTGACAGATACGCAGTATTTT